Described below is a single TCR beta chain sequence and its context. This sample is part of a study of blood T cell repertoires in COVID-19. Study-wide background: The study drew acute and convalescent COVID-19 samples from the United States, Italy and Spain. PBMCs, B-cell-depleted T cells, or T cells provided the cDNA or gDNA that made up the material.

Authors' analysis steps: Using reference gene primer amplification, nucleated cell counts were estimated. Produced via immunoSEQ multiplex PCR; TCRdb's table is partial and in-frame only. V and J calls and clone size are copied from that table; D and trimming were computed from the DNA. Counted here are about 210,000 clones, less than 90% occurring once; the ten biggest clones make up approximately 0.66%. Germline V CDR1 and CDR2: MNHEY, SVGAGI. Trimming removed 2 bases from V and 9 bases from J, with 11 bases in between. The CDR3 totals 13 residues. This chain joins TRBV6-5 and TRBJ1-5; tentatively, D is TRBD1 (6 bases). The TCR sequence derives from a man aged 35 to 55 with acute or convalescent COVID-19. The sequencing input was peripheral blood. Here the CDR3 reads CASSYDRPGPQHF. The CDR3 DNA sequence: TGTGCCAGCAGTTACGACAGGCCAGGGCCCCAGCATTTT.